This T cell receptor beta chain appears in the sequencing data of a study of blood T cell repertoires in COVID-19. Study-wide context: Sites across the United States, Italy and Spain contributed samples from acute and convalescent COVID-19. T cells, B-cell-depleted T cells, or PBMCs supplied cDNA or gDNA.

Germline lookup yields CDR1 GTSNPN and CDR2 SVGIG (reference sequence). Trimming cost V 1 base and J 6 bases, with 10 bases left between them. This CDR3 spans 13 amino acids. Original analysis: For nucleated cells, counts were estimated from reference gene primer amplification. The method was immunoSEQ multiplex PCR; TCRdb's version includes in-frame clones alone and lacks a portion of them. V and J calls and clone size come straight from that table; D and trimming were deduced from the DNA. The sample contains around 170,000 clones, about 83% of which appear only once. The V call is TRBV30, the J call TRBJ1-5; D unclear. The sequence was collected from an older man who had recovered from COVID-19. Sequences were obtained from peripheral blood. The CDR3 DNA follows: TGTGCCTGGAGTGCAGTTCTTGGTCAGCCCCAGCATTTT. Encoded protein: CAWSAVLGQPQHF.